The present TCR beta chain was sequenced within a study of regulatory T cells. Autoimmunity was present in every CD3G-deficient patient, worse in two. Patients, 2 to 39 years old, had expanded memory T-cell proportions. CD4+ T cells were divided by sorting: CD25-high CD127-low Tregs, CD25-low CD127-high conventional cells. Worth noting for this clone: The antigen is unknown.

The primer mix had 52 TRBV and 13 TRBJ primers. The protocol was immunoSEQ multiplex PCR, while the TCRdb copy is restricted to in-frame clones and leaves out a portion. Of about 23,000 clones detected, approximately 90% appear once; the ten largest clones hold about 1.3%. General study findings and limits: Hydrophobic residues at CDR3 positions 6 and 7 were enriched in conventional CD4+ T cells of CD3G-deficient patients.

The CDR3 is 11 residues long. Germline V gene data show CDR1 as MNHEY and CDR2 as SMNVEV (reference sequence). The V gene lost 5 bases and the J gene lost 3 bases, with 5 bases spanning the gap. The sequence was obtained from a child aged 5-17 years with CD3G deficiency. Sequenced sample: conventional CD4+ T cells sorted from blood. The J gene is TRBJ2-7, the V gene TRBV27; D gene unclear. CDR3 sequence (DNA): TGTGCCAGCAGTATTTACTACGAGCAGTACTTC. Protein sequence: CASSIYYEQYF.